Below, 21 T cell receptor beta chains from the same sample are listed, as sequenced in a study of T cell repertoires in cytomegalovirus infection (dated by TCRdb to between 2017 and 2020). Sequencer: Illumina HiSeq 1500. In-frame beta chains were kept once TCRdb had trimmed the public reads at Q25 with fastp and called clones with MiXCR. Identical CDR3 protein sequences are pooled into one entry, listed with their most common genes and DNA. The sample table holds approximately 910,000 distinct CDR3 sequences, of which about 33% were seen once. 13% of the sample is taken by the ten largest. These TCRs are of unknown antigen specificity. The treatment or condition tag for this specimen amounts to: in vitro stimulation with specific CMV peptide epitopes to enrich CMV-specific T cells. The sequenced sample was cultured CD8+ T cells from PBMCs, obtained from culture after CMV antigen stimulation. The receptors stem from a human donor in good health (CMV status not recorded). Some clones in this sample may be carry-over from other donors' samples.

In its sample, this clonotype was seen a few times. The chain recombines TRBV7-6 with TRBJ1-1; D remains ambiguous. Germline CDR1 and CDR2: SGHVS and FNYEAQ. Trimming cost V 2 bases and J 1 base, with 17 bases left between them. The CDR3 consists of 17 residues. The CDR3 DNA follows: TGTGCCAGCAGCTTAACTCCCGTCGGCGGAAGGAACACTGAAGCTTTCTTT. Amino acids: CASSLTPVGGRNTEAFF.

This chain links TRBV6-2 or TRBV6-3 with TRBJ2-1, with D possibly matching TRBD2 (6 bases). The CDR3 has 15 amino acids. Germline V lookup: CDR1 MNHEY, CDR2 SVGEGT. The V end was cut by 6 bases, the J end by 5 bases, with 17 bases between. The CDR3 nucleotides are TGTGCCAGCAGCTCCCAGGCGGGGCCTCACAATGAGCAGTTCTTC. It is translated as CASSSQAGPHNEQFF.

This clonotype was found a few times. This sequence joins TRBV7-9 and TRBJ1-4, with 11 bases identical to TRBD1. This CDR3 has 15 amino acids. Per germline, CDR1 SEHNR and CDR2 FQNEAQ (reference sequence). The junction had 7 bases not matched to a gene; V was cut back by 5 bases and J by 8 bases. The chain's CDR3 is CASSVRDRGFEKLFF. CDR3 sequence (DNA): TGTGCCAGCAGCGTCCGGGACAGGGGGTTCGAAAAACTGTTTTTT.

As regards this clonotype: A much larger clone lies a single base off, so this may be a read error. The gene calls are TRBV7-6 and TRBJ2-5; D gene unclear. The CDR3 runs 15 residues. Between the trimmed V and J ends, which lost 3 bases and 1 base, there was a span of 12 bases. Germline CDR1 and CDR2: SGHVS and FNYEAQ. This CDR3 reads CASSFLRGRQETQYF. The CDR3 DNA follows: TGTGCCAGCAGCTTTCTCCGAGGTCGCCAAGAGACCCAGTACTTC.

V usage is TRBV5-1 and J usage is TRBJ2-2; no clear D gene. The CDR3 has 16 amino acids. Germline assignment: CDR1 SGHRS and CDR2 YFSETQ. V was trimmed by 3 bases and J by 3 bases, leaving 15 bases between them. CDR3 residues: CASSYGPIRDTGELFF. The CDR3 DNA reads as TGCGCCAGCAGCTACGGGCCCATTAGGGACACCGGGGAGCTGTTTTTT.

This clonotype was seen ten or more times. The chain combines TRBV10-3 with TRBJ1-1; D might be TRBD1 (6 bases). CDR3 length equals 14 residues. Germline CDR1 and CDR2: ENHRY and SYGVKD. Deletions cut 3 bases from V and 6 bases from J, with 14 bases between. This chain's CDR3 is CAISDLGGGAEAFF. The CDR3 DNA follows: TGTGCCATCAGTGACCTCGGGGGCGGCGCTGAAGCTTTCTTT.

V is TRBV6-5 and J is TRBJ1-1; D possibly corresponds to TRBD1 (6 bases). Trimming pared 4 bases from V and 0 bases from J, leaving 9 bases between. This CDR3 contains 14 residues. Germline loops: CDR1 MNHEY, CDR2 SVGAGI. This chain's CDR3 is CASSWGPMNTEAFF. Here the CDR3 DNA reads TGTGCCAGCAGTTGGGGGCCTATGAACACTGAAGCTTTCTTT.

The chain joins TRBV11-1 to TRBJ2-5, with D possibly matching TRBD1 (5 bases). Germline values: CDR1 SGHAT, CDR2 FQDESV (reference sequence). Trimming took off 2 bases at V and 4 bases at J, with 8 bases between the two ends. CDR3 length: 13 residues. As DNA, the CDR3 is TGTGCCAGCAGCTTACGCCAGGGAGAGACCCAGTACTTC. The encoded protein is CASSLRQGETQYF.

This clonotype was seen only a few times. The chain recombines TRBV27 with TRBJ2-7, with 7 bases lining up with TRBD1. The CDR3 runs to 15 residues. The V segment lost 5 bases and the J segment 3 bases; nucleotides outside the gene matches: 10. The germline V gene has CDR1 MNHEY and CDR2 SMNVEV (reference sequence). The CDR3 bases are TGTGCCAGCAGTCCGGTATTCGGACAGGACTACGAGCAGTACTTC. Translation gives CASSPVFGQDYEQYF.

The CDR3 region is CASSPTGTHSYEQYF. CDR3 bases: TGTGCCAGCAGTCCGACCGGGACACATTCCTACGAGCAGTACTTC. The V gene is TRBV27, the J gene TRBJ2-7; D might be TRBD1 (6 bases). The V end was cut by 5 bases, the J end by 1 base, with 15 bases between. Germline CDR1 MNHEY, CDR2 SMNVEV (reference sequence). The CDR3 is made up of 15 amino acids.

This clonotype was picked up a small number of times. The rearrangement links TRBV11-2 to TRBJ1-6; 7 bases match TRBD1. This CDR3 contains 18 residues. Germline assignment: CDR1 SGHAT and CDR2 FQNNGV. Trimming at V came to 1 base and at J to 3 bases, leaving 9 bases not matched to a gene. CDR3 protein: CASSLVPASGGYNSPLHF. The CDR3 DNA sequence: TGTGCCAGCAGCTTAGTTCCGGCTTCAGGGGGCTATAATTCACCCCTCCACTTT.

This chain uses TRBV20-1 with TRBJ2-7; D possibly corresponds to TRBD1 (5 bases). Trimming removed 0 bases at V and 4 bases at J, with 13 bases between. CDR1 and CDR2 from the germline V gene are DFQATT and SNEGSKA (reference sequence). The CDR3 is 14 amino acids. CDR3 sequence: CSARDLGRAYEQYF. CDR3 nucleotides: TGCAGTGCTAGAGATCTGGGCAGGGCGTACGAGCAGTACTTC.

This clonotype was seen many times. This chain joins TRBV7-9 and TRBJ1-5; D possibly corresponds to TRBD1 (5 bases). The CDR3 is 14 amino acids. Germline V gives CDR1 SEHNR, CDR2 FQNEAQ (reference sequence). V was shortened by 3 bases and J by 6 bases, with 12 bases between the two germline ends. CDR3 nucleotide sequence: TGTGCCAGCAGCTTTGGAGGGGTGGGTCAGCCCCAGCATTTT. This translates into CASSFGGVGQPQHF.

This chain links TRBV11-2 with TRBJ2-3; the match to TRBD2 covers 8 bases. V shed 5 bases, J shed 0 bases, and the junction held 7 bases outside the gene matches. CDR1 is SGHAT, CDR2 FQNNGV, per germline. This CDR3 spans 16 amino acids. CDR3: CASSPRTSQSTDTQYF. The DNA of the CDR3 is TGTGCCAGCAGCCCGCGGACTAGCCAAAGCACAGATACGCAGTATTTT.

This clonotype has a handful of counts. The chain is built from TRBV7-3 and TRBJ2-1; 9 bases match TRBD2. CDR3 size: 13 residues. Germline V gene data show CDR1 as SGHTA and CDR2 as FQGTGA. Trimming cost V 5 bases and J 6 bases; bases outside gene matches: 2. The CDR3 bases are TGTGCCAGCAGCGCGGGGGGGACCAATGAGCAGTTCTTC. Its protein is CASSAGGTNEQFF. Looking up the rest from reference TRBV7-3 and TRBJ2-1 gives the full variable domain: GAGVSQTPSNKVTEKGKYVELRCDPISGHTALYWYRQSLGQGPEFLIYFQGTGAADDSGLPNDRFFAVRPEGSVSTLKIQRTERGDSAVYLCASSAGGTNEQFFGPGTRLTVL.

A note on this clonotype: A junction end diverges from the germline sequence, so it may reflect a read error. V is TRBV6-1 and J is TRBJ1-3; 7 nucleotides match TRBD1. The CDR3 contains 13 residues. CDR1 and CDR2 from the germline V gene are MNHNS and SASEGT. The CDR3 nucleotides are TGTGTCAGCTTTACAGGGGTTGGAAACACCATATATTTT. Translating it yields CVSFTGVGNTIYF.

The V gene is TRBV11-2, the J gene TRBJ2-5, with D uncertain. The CDR3 spans 12 residues. Trimming took off 4 bases at V and 10 bases at J, with 13 bases between the two ends. The germline V gene encodes CDR1 SGHAT and CDR2 FQNNGV. The CDR3 coding sequence is TGTGCCAGCAGCTCGGACGACATGGGCCAGTACTTC. Translating it yields CASSSDDMGQYF.

The chain combines TRBV9 with TRBJ2-3; no clear D. Germline V CDR1 and CDR2: SGDLS, YYNGEE. V was shortened by 1 base and J by 0 bases, with 12 bases between the two germline ends. The CDR3 extends over 16 amino acids. The CDR3 sequence: CASSVQASPSTDTQYF. Here the CDR3 DNA reads TGTGCCAGCAGCGTACAGGCCTCACCTAGCACAGATACGCAGTATTTT.

This clonotype occurred a few times. The chain is built from TRBV19 and TRBJ1-1; possible D gene TRBD1, 5 bases. V lost 7 bases and J lost 2, with 11 bases in between. The germline CDR1 and CDR2 sequences are LNHDA and SQIVND (reference sequence). CDR3 size: 13 residues. CDR3 DNA sequence: TGTGCCAGTACCATCGACAGTAACACTGAAGCTTTCTTT. Encoded protein: CASTIDSNTEAFF.

The chain has TRBV27 and TRBJ2-1; D perhaps matches TRBD1 (5 bases). Trimming cost V 11 bases and J 6 bases, with 14 bases left between them. CDR3 length equals 12 residues. The V gene's germline CDR1 is MNHEY and CDR2 SMNVEV (reference sequence). The CDR3 DNA is TGTGCCGTCTGGGGCAGCTTCAATGAGCAGTTCTTC. This encodes CAVWGSFNEQFF.

This clonotype has a single count. The chain couples TRBV7-8 to TRBJ2-4; no firm D call. Trimming took 4 bases from V and 0 from J, leaving 13 bases between them. Germline V gene sequence: CDR1 SGHVS, CDR2 FQNEAQ. There are 16 residues in the CDR3. The CDR3 protein is CASSSTPTEAKNIQYF. The CDR3 bases are TGTGCCAGCAGCTCGACACCTACAGAAGCCAAAAACATTCAGTACTTC.